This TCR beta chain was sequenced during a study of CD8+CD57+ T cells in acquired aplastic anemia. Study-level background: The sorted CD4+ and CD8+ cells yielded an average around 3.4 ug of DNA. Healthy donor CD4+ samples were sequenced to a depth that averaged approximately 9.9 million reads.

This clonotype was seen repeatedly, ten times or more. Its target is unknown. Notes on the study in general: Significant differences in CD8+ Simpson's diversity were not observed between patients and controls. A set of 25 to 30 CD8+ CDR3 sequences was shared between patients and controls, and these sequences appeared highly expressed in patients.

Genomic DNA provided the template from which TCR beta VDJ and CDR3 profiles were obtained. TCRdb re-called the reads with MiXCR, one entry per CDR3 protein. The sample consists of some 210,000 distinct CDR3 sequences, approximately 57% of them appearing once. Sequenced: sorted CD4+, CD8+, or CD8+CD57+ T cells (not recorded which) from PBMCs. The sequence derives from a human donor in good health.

The CDR3 spells CASSQGQGAREQYF. CDR3 DNA sequence: TGTGCCAGCAGCCAAGGACAGGGGGCCCGCGAGCAGTACTTC. The rearrangement links TRBV14 to TRBJ2-7; 10 bases fit TRBD1. From germline, CDR1 is SGHDN and CDR2 FVKESK. Unmatched junction bases numbered 3, after V lost 1 base and J lost 6 bases. This CDR3 has 14 amino acids.